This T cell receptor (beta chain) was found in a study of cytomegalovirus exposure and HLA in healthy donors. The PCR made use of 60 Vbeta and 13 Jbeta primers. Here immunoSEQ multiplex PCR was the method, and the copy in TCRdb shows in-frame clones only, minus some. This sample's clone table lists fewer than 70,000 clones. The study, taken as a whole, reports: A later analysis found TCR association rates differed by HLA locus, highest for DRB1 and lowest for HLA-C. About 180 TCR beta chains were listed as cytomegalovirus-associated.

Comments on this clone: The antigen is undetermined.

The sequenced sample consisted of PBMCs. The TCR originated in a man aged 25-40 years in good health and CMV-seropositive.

In DNA, the CDR3 is TGTGCCAGTAGTGCAGGTGACGGCTACACCTTC. This codes for CASSAGDGYTF. The V gene is TRBV19, the J gene TRBJ1-2; D remains unclear. Trimming took off 5 bases at V and 8 bases at J, with 9 bases between the two ends. CDR1 is LNHDA and CDR2 is SQIVND in the germline V gene (reference sequence). This CDR3 is built from 11 residues.